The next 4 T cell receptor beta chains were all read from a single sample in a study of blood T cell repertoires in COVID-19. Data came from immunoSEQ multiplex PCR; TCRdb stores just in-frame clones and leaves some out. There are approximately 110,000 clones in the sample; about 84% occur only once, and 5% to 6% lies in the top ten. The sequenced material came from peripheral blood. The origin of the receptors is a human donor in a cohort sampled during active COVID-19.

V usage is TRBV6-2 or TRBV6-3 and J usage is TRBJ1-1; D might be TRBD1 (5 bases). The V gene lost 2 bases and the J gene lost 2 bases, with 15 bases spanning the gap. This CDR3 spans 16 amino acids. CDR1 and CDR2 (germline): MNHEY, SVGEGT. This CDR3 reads CASSYSRVEDNTEAFF. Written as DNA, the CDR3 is TGTGCCAGCAGTTACAGCAGGGTCGAGGATAACACTGAAGCTTTCTTT.

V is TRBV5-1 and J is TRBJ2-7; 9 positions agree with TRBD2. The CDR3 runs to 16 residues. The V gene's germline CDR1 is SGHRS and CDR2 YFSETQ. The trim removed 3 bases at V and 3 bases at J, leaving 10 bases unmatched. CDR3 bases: TGCGCCAGCAGCTCCACCCGGACTAGCGCCATCTACGAGCAGTACTTC. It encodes CASSSTRTSAIYEQYF.

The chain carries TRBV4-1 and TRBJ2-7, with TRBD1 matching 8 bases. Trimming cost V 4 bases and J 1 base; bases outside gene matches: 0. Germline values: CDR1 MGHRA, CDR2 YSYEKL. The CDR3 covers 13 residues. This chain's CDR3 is CASSRDRSYEQYF. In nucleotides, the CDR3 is TGCGCCAGCAGCCGGGACAGGTCCTACGAGCAGTACTTC.

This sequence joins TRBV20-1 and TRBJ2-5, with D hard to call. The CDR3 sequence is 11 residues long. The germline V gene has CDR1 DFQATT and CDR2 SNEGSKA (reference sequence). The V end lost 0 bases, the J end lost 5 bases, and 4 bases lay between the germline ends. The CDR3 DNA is TGCAGTGCTAGAGAGAGGGAGACCCAGTACTTC. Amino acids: CSARERETQYF.